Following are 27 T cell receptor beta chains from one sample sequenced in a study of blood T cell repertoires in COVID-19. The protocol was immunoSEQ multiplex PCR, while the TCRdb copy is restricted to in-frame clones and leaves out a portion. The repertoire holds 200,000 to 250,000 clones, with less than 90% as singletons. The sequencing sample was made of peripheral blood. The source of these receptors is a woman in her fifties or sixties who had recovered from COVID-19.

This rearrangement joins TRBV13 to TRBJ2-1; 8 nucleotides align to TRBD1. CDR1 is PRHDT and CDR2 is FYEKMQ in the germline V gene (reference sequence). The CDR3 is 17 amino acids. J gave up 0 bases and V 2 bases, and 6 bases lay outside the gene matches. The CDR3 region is CASSLYGTGSSYNEQFF. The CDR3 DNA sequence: TGTGCCAGCAGCTTATACGGGACAGGAAGCTCCTACAATGAGCAGTTCTTC.

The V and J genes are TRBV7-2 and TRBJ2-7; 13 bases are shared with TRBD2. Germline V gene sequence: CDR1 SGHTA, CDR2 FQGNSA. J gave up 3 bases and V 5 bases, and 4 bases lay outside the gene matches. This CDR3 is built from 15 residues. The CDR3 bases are TGTGCCAGCAGCATACGACTAGCGGGGGGCTACGAGCAGTACTTC. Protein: CASSIRLAGGYEQYF.

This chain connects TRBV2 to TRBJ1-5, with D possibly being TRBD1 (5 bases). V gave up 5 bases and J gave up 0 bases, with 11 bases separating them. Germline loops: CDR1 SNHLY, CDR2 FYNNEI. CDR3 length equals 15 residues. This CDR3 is CASSLDRPSNQPQHF. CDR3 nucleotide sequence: TGTGCCAGCAGTTTAGACAGACCTAGCAATCAGCCCCAGCATTTT.

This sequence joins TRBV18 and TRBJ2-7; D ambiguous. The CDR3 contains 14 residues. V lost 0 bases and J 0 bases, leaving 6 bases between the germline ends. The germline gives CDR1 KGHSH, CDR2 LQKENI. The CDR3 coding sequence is TGTGCCAGCTCACCACCGGCAAACTCCTACGAGCAGTACTTC. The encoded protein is CASSPPANSYEQYF.

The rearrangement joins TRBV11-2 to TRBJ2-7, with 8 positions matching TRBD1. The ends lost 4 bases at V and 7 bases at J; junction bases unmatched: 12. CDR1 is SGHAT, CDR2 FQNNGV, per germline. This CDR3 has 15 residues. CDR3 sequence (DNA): TGTGCCAGCAGCTCTCGGACAGGGATATCAGTGGAGCAGTACTTC. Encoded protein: CASSSRTGISVEQYF.

The CDR3 is CASSKQGAAFDIQYF. Here the CDR3 DNA reads TGTGCCAGCAGCAAGCAGGGGGCGGCCTTTGACATTCAGTACTTC. J is TRBJ2-4 and V is TRBV9, with 8 bases aligning to TRBD1. CDR1 SGDLS and CDR2 YYNGEE come from the germline V gene. The CDR3 totals 15 residues. Germline trimming cut 4 bases from V and 8 bases from J; bases unmatched to any gene: 11.

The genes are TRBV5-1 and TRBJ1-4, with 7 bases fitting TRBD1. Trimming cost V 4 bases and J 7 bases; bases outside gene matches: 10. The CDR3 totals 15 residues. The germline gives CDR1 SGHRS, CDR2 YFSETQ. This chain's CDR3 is CASSGPTGRGEKLFF. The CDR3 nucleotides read TGCGCCAGCAGCGGGCCGACAGGGCGAGGTGAAAAACTGTTTTTT.

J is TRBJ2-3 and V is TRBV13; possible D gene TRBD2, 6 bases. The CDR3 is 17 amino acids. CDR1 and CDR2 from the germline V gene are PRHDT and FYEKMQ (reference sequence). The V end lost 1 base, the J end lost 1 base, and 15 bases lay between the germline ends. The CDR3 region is CASSLALYPGGTDTQYF. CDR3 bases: TGTGCCAGCAGCTTAGCGCTTTACCCGGGGGGCACAGATACGCAGTATTTT.

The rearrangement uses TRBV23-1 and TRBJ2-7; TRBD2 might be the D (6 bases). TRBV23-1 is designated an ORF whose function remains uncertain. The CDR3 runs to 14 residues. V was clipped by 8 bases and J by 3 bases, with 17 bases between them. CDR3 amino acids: CASHRGYHIYEQYF. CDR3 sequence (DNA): TGCGCCAGCCACCGGGGGTATCATATCTACGAGCAGTACTTC.

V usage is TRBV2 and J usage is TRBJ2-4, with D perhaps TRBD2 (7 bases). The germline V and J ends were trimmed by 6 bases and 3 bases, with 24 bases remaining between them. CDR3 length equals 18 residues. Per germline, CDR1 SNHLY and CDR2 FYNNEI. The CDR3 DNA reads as TGTGCCAGCAGCGCCTCCCCTGGGGGGGGCTACGGCAAAAACATTCAGTACTTC. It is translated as CASSASPGGGYGKNIQYF.

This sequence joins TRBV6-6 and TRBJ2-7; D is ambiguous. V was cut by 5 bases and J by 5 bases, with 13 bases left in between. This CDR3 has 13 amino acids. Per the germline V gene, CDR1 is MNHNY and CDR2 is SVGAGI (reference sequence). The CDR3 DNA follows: TGTGCCAGCAGTCTGGCAGGCTGGCACGAGCAGTACTTC. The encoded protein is CASSLAGWHEQYF.

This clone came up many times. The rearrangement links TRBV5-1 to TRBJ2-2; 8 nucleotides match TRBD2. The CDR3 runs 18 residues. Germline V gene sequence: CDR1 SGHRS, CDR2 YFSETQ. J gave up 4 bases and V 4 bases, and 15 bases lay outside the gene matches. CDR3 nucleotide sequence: TGCGCCAGCAGCCCCTCTATCCCGGGGGGGCCGGGCACCGGGGAGCTGTTTTTT. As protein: CASSPSIPGGPGTGELFF.

The CDR3 region has the DNA TGTGCCACTGGAAAAAGCGGGGGGCCCACAGATACGCAGTATTTT. Encoded protein: CATGKSGGPTDTQYF. The chain links TRBV11-1 to TRBJ2-3, with 9 bases matching TRBD2. Germline values: CDR1 SGHAT, CDR2 FQDESV (reference sequence). V gave up 10 bases and J gave up 2 bases; unmatched junction bases: 10. CDR3 length: 15 residues. Variable domain in full (rest from reference TRBV11-1 and TRBJ2-3): EAEVAQSPRYKITEKSQAVAFWCDPISGHATLYWYRQILGQGPELLVQFQDESVVDDSQLPKDRFSAERLKGVDSTLKIQPAELGDSAMYLCATGKSGGPTDTQYFGPGTRLTVL.

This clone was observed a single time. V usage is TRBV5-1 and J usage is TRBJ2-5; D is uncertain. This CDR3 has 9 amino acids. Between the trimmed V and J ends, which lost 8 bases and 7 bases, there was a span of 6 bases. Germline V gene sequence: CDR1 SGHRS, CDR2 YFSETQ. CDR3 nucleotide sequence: TGCGCCAGTGCAGGGACCCAGTACTTC. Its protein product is CASAGTQYF.

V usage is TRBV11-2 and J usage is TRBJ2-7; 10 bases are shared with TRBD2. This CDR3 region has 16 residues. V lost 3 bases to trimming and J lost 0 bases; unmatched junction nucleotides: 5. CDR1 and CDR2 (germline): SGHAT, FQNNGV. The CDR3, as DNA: TGTGCCAGCAGCTTGACTAGCGGGTTGAGCTCCTACGAGCAGTACTTC. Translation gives CASSLTSGLSSYEQYF.

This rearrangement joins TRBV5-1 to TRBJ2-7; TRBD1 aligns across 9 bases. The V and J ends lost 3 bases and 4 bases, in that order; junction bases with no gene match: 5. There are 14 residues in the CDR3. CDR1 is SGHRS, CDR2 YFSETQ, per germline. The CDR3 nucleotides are TGCGCCAGCAGCTCCCGGACAGGGGCGTACGAGCAGTACTTC. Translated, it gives CASSSRTGAYEQYF.

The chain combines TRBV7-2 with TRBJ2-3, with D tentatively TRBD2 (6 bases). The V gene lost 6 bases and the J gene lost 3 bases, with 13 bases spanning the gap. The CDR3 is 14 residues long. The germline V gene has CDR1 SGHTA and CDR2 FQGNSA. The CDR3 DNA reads TGTGCCAGCAGTACGGGACTCTTTACAGATACGCAGTATTTT. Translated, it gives CASSTGLFTDTQYF.

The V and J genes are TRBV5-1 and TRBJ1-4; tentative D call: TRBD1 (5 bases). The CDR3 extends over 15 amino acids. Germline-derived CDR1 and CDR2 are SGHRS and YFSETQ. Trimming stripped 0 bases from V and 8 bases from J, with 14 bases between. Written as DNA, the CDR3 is TGCGCCAGCAGCTTGGCCGGCAACCCAGGGGAAAAACTGTTTTTT. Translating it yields CASSLAGNPGEKLFF.

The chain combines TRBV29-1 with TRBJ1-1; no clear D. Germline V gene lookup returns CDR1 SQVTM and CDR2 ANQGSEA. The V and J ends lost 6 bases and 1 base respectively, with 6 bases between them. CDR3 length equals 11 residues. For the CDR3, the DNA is TGCAGCGTGCACAGGAACACTGAAGCTTTCTTT. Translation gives CSVHRNTEAFF.

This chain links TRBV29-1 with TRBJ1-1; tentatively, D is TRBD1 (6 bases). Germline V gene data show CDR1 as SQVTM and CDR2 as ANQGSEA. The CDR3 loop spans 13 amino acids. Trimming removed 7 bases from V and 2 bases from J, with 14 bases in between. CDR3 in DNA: TGCAGCGCTGGCTCGGGGGGCAACACTGAAGCTTTCTTT. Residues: CSAGSGGNTEAFF.

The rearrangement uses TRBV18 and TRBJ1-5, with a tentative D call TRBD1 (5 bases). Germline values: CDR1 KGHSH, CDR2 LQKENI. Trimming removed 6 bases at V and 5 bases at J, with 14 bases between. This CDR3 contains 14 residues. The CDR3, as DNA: TGTGCCAGCTCGTCTGACAGACCAGATCAGCCCCAGCATTTT. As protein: CASSSDRPDQPQHF. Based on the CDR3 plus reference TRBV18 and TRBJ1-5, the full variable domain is NAGVMQNPRHLVRRRGQEARLRCSPMKGHSHVYWYRQLPEEGLKFMVYLQKENIIDESGMPKERFSAEFPKEGPSILRIQQVVRGDSAAYFCASSSDRPDQPQHFGDGTRLSIL.

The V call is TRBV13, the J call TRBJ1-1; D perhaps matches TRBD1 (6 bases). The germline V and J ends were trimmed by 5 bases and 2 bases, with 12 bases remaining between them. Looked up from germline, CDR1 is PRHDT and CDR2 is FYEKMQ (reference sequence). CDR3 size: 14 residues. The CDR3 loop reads CASSQGRLNTEAFF. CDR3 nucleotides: TGTGCCAGCAGCCAGGGGCGGCTCAACACTGAAGCTTTCTTT.

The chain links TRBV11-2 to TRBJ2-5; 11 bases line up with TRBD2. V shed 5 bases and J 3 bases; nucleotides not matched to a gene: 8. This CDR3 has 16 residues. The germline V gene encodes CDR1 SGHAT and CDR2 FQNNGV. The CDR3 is CASSAAGTSGEETQYF. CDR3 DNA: TGTGCCAGCAGCGCCGCGGGGACTAGCGGAGAAGAGACCCAGTACTTC.

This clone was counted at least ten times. The CDR3: CASSGPSEVYNEQFF. The CDR3 coding sequence is TGTGCCAGCAGTGGGCCCTCTGAGGTGTACAATGAGCAGTTCTTC. The rearrangement uses TRBV2 and TRBJ2-1; no reliable D call. Germline CDR1 and CDR2: SNHLY and FYNNEI. CDR3 length: 15 residues. The V gene lost 4 bases and the J gene lost 4 bases, with 14 bases spanning the gap. The full variable domain, in which reference TRBV2 and TRBJ2-1 provide the parts outside the CDR3, is EPEVTQTPSHQVTQMGQEVILRCVPISNHLYFYWYRQILGQKVEFLVSFYNNEISEKSEIFDDQFSVERPDGSNFTLKIRSTKLEDSAMYFCASSGPSEVYNEQFFGPGTRLTVL.

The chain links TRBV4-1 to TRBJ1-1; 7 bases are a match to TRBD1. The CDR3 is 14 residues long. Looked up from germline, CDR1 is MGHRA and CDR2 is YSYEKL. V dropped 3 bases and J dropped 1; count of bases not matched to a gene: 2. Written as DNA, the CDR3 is TGCGCCAGCAGCCAGGGGACAGCGAACACTGAAGCTTTCTTT. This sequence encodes CASSQGTANTEAFF.

CDR3 sequence reads: CASTSRISNQPQHF. The CDR3 bases are TGTGCCAGCACGAGTCGAATTAGCAATCAGCCCCAGCATTTT. The chain combines TRBV6-5 with TRBJ1-5; D is uncertain. Germline V lookup: CDR1 MNHEY, CDR2 SVGAGI. CDR3 size: 14 residues. The germline V and J ends were trimmed by 7 bases and 0 bases, with 10 bases remaining between them.

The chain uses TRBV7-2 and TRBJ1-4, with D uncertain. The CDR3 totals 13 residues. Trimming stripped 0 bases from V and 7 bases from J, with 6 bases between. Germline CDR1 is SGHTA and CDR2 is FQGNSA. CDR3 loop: CASSLASSEKLFF. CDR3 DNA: TGTGCCAGCAGCTTAGCTTCTAGTGAAAAACTGTTTTTT.